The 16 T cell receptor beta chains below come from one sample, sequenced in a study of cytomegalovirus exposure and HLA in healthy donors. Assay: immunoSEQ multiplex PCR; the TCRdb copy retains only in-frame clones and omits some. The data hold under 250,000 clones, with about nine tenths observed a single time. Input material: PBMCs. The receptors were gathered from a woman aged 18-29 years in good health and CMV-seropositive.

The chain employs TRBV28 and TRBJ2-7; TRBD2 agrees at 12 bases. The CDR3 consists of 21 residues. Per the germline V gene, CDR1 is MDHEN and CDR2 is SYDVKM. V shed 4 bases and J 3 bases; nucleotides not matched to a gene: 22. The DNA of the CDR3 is TGTGCCAGCAGTTACGGGCCGGGACCTAAGCGACTAGCGGGAGAAGTCTACGAGCAGTACTTC. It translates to CASSYGPGPKRLAGEVYEQYF. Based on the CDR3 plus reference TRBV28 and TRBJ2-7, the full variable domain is DVKVTQSSRYLVKRTGEKVFLECVQDMDHENMFWYRQDPGLGLRLIYFSYDVKMKEKGDIPEGYSVSREKKERFSLILESASTNQTSMYLCASSYGPGPKRLAGEVYEQYFGPGTRLTVT.

DNA for the CDR3: TGTGCCAGCAGCGCTAGCGGGCAGGGAACAGATACGCAGTATTTT. Its translation is CASSASGQGTDTQYF. The V and J genes are TRBV9 and TRBJ2-3; 8 bases are a match to TRBD2. The CDR3 runs 15 residues. Germline assignment: CDR1 SGDLS and CDR2 YYNGEE. V was clipped by 3 bases and J by 3 bases; unmatched bases: 6.

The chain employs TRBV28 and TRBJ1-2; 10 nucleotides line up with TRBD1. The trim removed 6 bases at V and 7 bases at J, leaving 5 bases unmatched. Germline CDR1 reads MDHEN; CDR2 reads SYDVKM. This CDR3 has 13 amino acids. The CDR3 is CASSFDRGLGYTF. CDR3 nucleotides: TGTGCCAGCAGCTTCGACAGGGGGCTTGGCTACACCTTC.

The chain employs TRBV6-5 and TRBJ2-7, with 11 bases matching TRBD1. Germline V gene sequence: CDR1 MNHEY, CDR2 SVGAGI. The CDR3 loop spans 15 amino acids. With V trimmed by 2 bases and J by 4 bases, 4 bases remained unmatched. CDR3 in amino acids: CASSYVGTGGYEQYF. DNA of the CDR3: TGTGCCAGCAGTTACGTCGGGACAGGGGGTTACGAGCAGTACTTC.

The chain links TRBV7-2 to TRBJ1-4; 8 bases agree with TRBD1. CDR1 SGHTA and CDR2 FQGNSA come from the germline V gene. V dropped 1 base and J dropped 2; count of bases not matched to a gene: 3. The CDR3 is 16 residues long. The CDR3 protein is CASSLGNRGTNEKLFF. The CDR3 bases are TGTGCCAGCAGCTTAGGGAACAGGGGGACTAATGAAAAACTGTTTTTT.

CDR3 in DNA: TGTGCCAGCAGCTTGATACAGGGCGTAGAGACCCAGTACTTC. The encoded protein is CASSLIQGVETQYF. The rearrangement joins TRBV7-2 to TRBJ2-5, with D possibly TRBD1 on 6 matching bases. Trimming took off 3 bases at V and 4 bases at J, with 12 bases between the two ends. Germline assignment: CDR1 SGHTA and CDR2 FQGNSA. The CDR3 totals 14 residues.

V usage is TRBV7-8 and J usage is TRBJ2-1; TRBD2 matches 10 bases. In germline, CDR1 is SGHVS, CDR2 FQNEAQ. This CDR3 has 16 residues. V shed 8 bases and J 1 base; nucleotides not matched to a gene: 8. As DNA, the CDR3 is TGTGCCAGCGGCTCCGGGACTAGCGAGTCCTACAATGAGCAGTTCTTC. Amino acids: CASGSGTSESYNEQFF.

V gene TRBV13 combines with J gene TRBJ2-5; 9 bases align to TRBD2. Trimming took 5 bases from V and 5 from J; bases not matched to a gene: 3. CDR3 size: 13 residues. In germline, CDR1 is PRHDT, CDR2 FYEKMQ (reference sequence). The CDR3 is CASSLSGSETQYF. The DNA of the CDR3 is TGTGCCAGCAGCCTTAGCGGGAGTGAGACCCAGTACTTC.

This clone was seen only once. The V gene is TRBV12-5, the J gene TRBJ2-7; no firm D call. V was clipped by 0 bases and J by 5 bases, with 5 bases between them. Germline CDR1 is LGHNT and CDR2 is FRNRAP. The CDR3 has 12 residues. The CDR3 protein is CASGLVLDEQYF. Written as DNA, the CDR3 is TGTGCTAGTGGTTTGGTACTTGACGAGCAGTACTTC. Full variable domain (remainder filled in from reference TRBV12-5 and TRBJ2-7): DARVTQTPRHKVTEMGQEVTMRCQPILGHNTVFWYRQTMMQGLELLAYFRNRAPLDDSGMPKDRFSAEMPDATLATLKIQPSEPRDSAVYFCASGLVLDEQYFGPGTRLTVT.

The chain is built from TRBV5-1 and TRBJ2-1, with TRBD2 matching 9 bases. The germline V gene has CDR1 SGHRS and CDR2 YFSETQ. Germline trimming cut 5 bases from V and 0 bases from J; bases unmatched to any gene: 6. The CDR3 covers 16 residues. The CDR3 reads CASRTTSGPSYNEQFF. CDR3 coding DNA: TGCGCCAGCAGGACTACTAGCGGGCCCTCCTACAATGAGCAGTTCTTC.

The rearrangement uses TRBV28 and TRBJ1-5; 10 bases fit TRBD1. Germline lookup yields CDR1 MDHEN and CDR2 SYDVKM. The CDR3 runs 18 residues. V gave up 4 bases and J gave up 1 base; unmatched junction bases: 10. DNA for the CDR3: TGTGCCAGCAGTTATTTTGGACAGGGGGGGCTGAGCAATCAGCCCCAGCATTTT. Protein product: CASSYFGQGGLSNQPQHF.

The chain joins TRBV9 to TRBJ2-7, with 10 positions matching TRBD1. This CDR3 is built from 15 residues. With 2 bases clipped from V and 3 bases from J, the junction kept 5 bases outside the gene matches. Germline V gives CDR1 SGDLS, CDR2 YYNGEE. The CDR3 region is CASSVGQGTLYEQYF. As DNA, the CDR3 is TGTGCCAGCAGCGTGGGACAGGGGACCCTCTACGAGCAGTACTTC.

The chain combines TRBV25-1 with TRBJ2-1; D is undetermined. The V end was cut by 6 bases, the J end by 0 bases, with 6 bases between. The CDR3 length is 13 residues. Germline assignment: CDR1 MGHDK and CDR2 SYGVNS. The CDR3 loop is CASSRSSYNEQFF. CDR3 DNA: TGTGCCAGCAGCCGTTCCTCCTACAATGAGCAGTTCTTC.

CDR3 DNA sequence: TGTGCCAGCAGTTTGGTACCAGGGTCGGACACTGAAGCTTTCTTT. Its protein is CASSLVPGSDTEAFF. V usage is TRBV28 and J usage is TRBJ1-1; perhaps TRBD1 as D (5 bases). Germline V CDR1 and CDR2: MDHEN, SYDVKM. Trimming removed 3 bases at V and 3 bases at J, with 14 bases between. The CDR3 is 15 amino acids.

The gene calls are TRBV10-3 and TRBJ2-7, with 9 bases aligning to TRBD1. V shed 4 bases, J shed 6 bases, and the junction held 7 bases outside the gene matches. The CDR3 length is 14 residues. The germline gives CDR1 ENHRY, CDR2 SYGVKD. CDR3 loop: CAISGTGAAGEQYF. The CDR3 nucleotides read TGTGCCATCAGTGGGACAGGGGCCGCGGGCGAGCAGTACTTC.

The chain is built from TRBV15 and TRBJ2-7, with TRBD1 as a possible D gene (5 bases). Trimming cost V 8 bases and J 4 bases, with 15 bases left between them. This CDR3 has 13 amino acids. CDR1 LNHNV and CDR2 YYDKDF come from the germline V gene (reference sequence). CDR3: CATAGNSGYEQYF. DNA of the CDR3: TGTGCCACCGCTGGAAATTCAGGGTACGAGCAGTACTTC.